The source of this T cell receptor beta chain is a study of blood T cell repertoires in COVID-19 (dated by TCRdb to about 2020). At the level of the whole study: The collaborator samples originated in the United States, Italy and Spain and spanned the acute and convalescent phases of COVID-19. The material from the prospective study consisted of cDNA or gDNA derived from T cells, B-cell-depleted T cells, or PBMCs. Deeply sampled blood TCRbeta repertoires from subjects exposed to, actively infected with, or recovered from COVID-19 were included in the dataset. The repertoires were released in a freely available public database intended as a resource for research on the immune response to SARS-CoV-2. Samples were obtained from the ongoing ImmuneRACE study (first 160 participants) and from approximately 1,200 subjects provided by 6 global collaborators. Nearly every sample came with metadata listing a de-identified subject ID, COVID-19 status, age in years and sex. Where HLA class I and class II types were available, the types were taken from metadata supplied by the sample provider, not from assay-based typing.

Of note for this clone: It lacks a known antigen. Base-call qualities are not available, and no considerably larger clone is one nucleotide away.

Participants in the prospective study were aged about 18 to 90 years, lived in 20 to 30 United States geographic areas, and enrolled through a virtual design. To assign participants to cohorts, the prospective study relied on clinical history that participants themselves reported in a screening survey and a study questionnaire. In the prospective study, whole blood, serum and a nasopharyngeal or oropharyngeal swab were collected from each participant by mobile phlebotomists. Over an approximately two-month period, participants in the prospective study had the option of providing additional blood draws and questionnaires. Before DNA extraction, prospective study blood samples were shipped either frozen or at room temperature. What the research found in general, with its limitations: The quantity of clinical and demographic metadata differed by source and by participant and was supplied without curation.

TCRbeta CDR3 regions were amplified from genomic DNA by means of the immunoSEQ Assay, a bias-controlled multiplex PCR. The source study handled its data this way. The number of nucleated cells in each sample was estimated by amplification of reference gene primers within the assay. To quantify the absolute abundance of each unique TCRbeta CDR3 rearrangement, sequence reads were collapsed and filtered. For each sample, productive Simpson clonality was calculated as the square root of Simpson's diversity index across productive rearrangements. Entries here come from immuneACCESS through TCRdb and include only in-frame sequences with V and J called. Some clones fail to appear in such tables; in the studies checked, an unresolved V gene covers under half of the shortfall, and the cause of the remainder is unknown. That table furnishes V, J and clone size, whereas the DNA furnished D and trimming. In all, the sample holds about 480,000 clones, and about 90% of those were seen once. The top ten clonotypes cover roughly 1.8% of the sample.

The clonotype comes from a young woman with acute COVID-19. Sequenced input: PBMCs or T cells enriched from blood (not recorded which).

The nucleotide sequence is TGTGCCAGCAGTGAACCAGACGTGGAGATGAACACTGAAGCTTTCTTT. Its translation reads: CASSEPDVEMNTEAFF. The chain links TRBV25-1 with TRBJ1-1; the D gene assignment is ambiguous. The CDR3 numbers 16 residues from cysteine through phenylalanine. Kept here is only the CDR3 DNA, which spans 48 bases and is read in frame from base 1. Sequences MGHDK (CDR1) and SYGVNS (CDR2) are obtained from the germline V gene. Trimming costs V 2 bases and J 0 bases, and their ends lie 13 bases apart.